These 3 T cell receptor beta chains share one sample of origin, sequenced in a study of T cells after posttransplantation cyclophosphamide. A marrow graft followed busulfan-fludarabine conditioning, with cyclophosphamide on days +3 and +4. This table comes from immunoSEQ multiplex PCR, and its TCRdb copy is limited to in-frame clones, with some not included. The sample lists 35,000 to 45,000 clones, around 80% seen once, with 8.1% in the top ten. Specimen: CD4+ T cells sorted from blood, collected 1,900 to 2,000 days after a stem cell transplant with posttransplant cyclophosphamide. Source of these receptors: a female patient in her forties or fifties who received an allogeneic stem cell transplant from a related donor, was CMV-positive, and had no GVHD. Some T cells may trace back to the graft donor.

The chain uses TRBV5-4 and TRBJ2-1; 7 bases fit TRBD1. The CDR3 is made up of 14 amino acids. V trimming: 4 bases; J trimming: 5 bases; junction bases outside the gene matches: 6. Per germline, CDR1 SGHNT and CDR2 YYREEE (reference sequence). CDR3 DNA sequence: TGTGCCAGCAGCCGGGGACAGACAAACAATGAGCAGTTCTTC. Its translation is CASSRGQTNNEQFF.

The V call is TRBV5-1, the J call TRBJ2-1; 8 bases map to TRBD2. V lost 5 bases and J lost 3; bases outside the gene matches: 10. The CDR3 consists of 16 residues. Germline assignment: CDR1 SGHRS and CDR2 YFSETQ. CDR3 protein: CASSSNGGALYNEQFF. The CDR3 DNA sequence: TGCGCCAGCAGTTCAAACGGGGGGGCCCTCTACAATGAGCAGTTCTTC.

The chain has TRBV7-2 and TRBJ1-4; no firm D call. CDR1 and CDR2 (germline): SGHTA, FQGNSA. V was pared by 1 base and J by 4 bases, with 7 bases between. CDR3 length: 14 residues. CDR3 in DNA: TGTGCCAGCAGCTTAGTCCTTGTTAATGAAAAACTGTTTTTT. Its protein is CASSLVLVNEKLFF.